One sample yielded the 6 T cell receptor beta chains listed below, sequenced in a study of identifying expanded T cells in peripheral blood. Measured with immunoSEQ multiplex PCR; TCRdb has only the in-frame clones, and not every one. The top ten hold 14% of the sample, which has fewer than 55,000 clones, approximately 86% seen once. Sequences were obtained from blood. These receptors were collected from a person between 18 and 70 years old in good health.

The chain carries TRBV18 and TRBJ1-5; no definite D call. This CDR3 is built from 14 residues. The V end was cut by 3 bases, the J end by 0 bases, with 6 bases between. Per germline, CDR1 KGHSH and CDR2 LQKENI. Here the CDR3 DNA reads TGTGCCAGCTCACCGCTCGGTAGCAATCAGCCCCAGCATTTT. Protein product: CASSPLGSNQPQHF. Looking up the rest from reference TRBV18 and TRBJ1-5 gives the full variable domain: NAGVMQNPRHLVRRRGQEARLRCSPMKGHSHVYWYRQLPEEGLKFMVYLQKENIIDESGMPKERFSAEFPKEGPSILRIQQVVRGDSAAYFCASSPLGSNQPQHFGDGTRLSIL.

The chain uses TRBV5-3 and TRBJ2-6, with TRBD1 matching over 7 bases. TRBV5-3 carries the ORF label, with uncertain function. The CDR3 sequence is 16 residues long. Trimming took 0 bases from V and 15 from J; bases not matched to a gene: 15. CDR3 nucleotides: TGTGCCAGAAGCTTGGTAGGGGGCAACTCTCGCCGCGCCCTGACTTTC. Translating gives CARSLVGGNSRRALTF.

This sequence joins TRBV5-6 and TRBJ2-5; TRBD2 matches at 9 bases. The V gene's germline CDR1 is SGHDT and CDR2 YYEEEE. The CDR3 totals 16 residues. Trimming at V came to 4 bases and at J to 2 bases, leaving 9 bases not matched to a gene. DNA for the CDR3: TGTGCCAGCAGCCACAGGACTAGCGCTTTTCAAGAGACCCAGTACTTC. Protein product: CASSHRTSAFQETQYF. The full variable domain, its missing parts supplied by reference TRBV5-6 and TRBJ2-5, is DAGVTQSPTHLIKTRGQQVTLRCSPKSGHDTVSWYQQALGQGPQFIFQYYEEEERQRGNFPDRFSGHQFPNYSSELNVNALLLGDSALYLCASSHRTSAFQETQYFGPGTRLLVL.

The V gene is TRBV9, the J gene TRBJ1-2; D gene ambiguous. This CDR3 has 13 amino acids. Germline V lookup: CDR1 SGDLS, CDR2 YYNGEE. The V end lost 1 base, the J end lost 5 bases, and 9 bases lay between the germline ends. DNA for the CDR3: TGTGCCAGCAGCGTAAACCTCCAGTATGGCTACACCTTC. It encodes CASSVNLQYGYTF. Drawing the rest from reference TRBV9 and TRBJ1-2, the complete variable domain is DSGVTQTPKHLITATGQRVTLRCSPRSGDLSVYWYQQSLDQGLQFLIQYYNGEERAKGNILERFSAQQFPDLHSELNLSSLELGDSALYFCASSVNLQYGYTFGSGTRLTVV.

The V gene is TRBV18, the J gene TRBJ1-2; D gene uncertain. The V and J ends lost 2 bases and 3 bases respectively, with 10 bases between them. The V gene's germline CDR1 is KGHSH and CDR2 LQKENI. The CDR3 loop spans 14 amino acids. The CDR3 loop reads CASSPSGIDYGYTF. DNA of the CDR3: TGTGCCAGCTCACCATCTGGGATCGACTATGGCTACACCTTC.

This chain connects TRBV7-9 to TRBJ2-5; the D gene is possibly TRBD2 (6 bases). The V and J ends lost 4 bases and 2 bases respectively, with 14 bases between them. The CDR3 runs 15 residues. The germline V gene encodes CDR1 SEHNR and CDR2 FQNEAQ (reference sequence). The CDR3 DNA reads as TGTGCCAGCAGCTCGGGGGACGGTAAACAAGAGACCCAGTACTTC. Encoded protein: CASSSGDGKQETQYF.